This T cell receptor beta chain was sequenced for a study of T cell repertoires in cytomegalovirus infection. TCRdb itself ran the reads through MiXCR, one entry per CDR3 protein. The top ten clones hold about 48% of a sample with approximately 600,000 distinct CDR3 sequences, 40% of them seen once. Germline lookup yields CDR1 SGHTA and CDR2 FQGNSA. V lost 0 bases and J lost 0; bases outside the gene matches: 2. The CDR3 spans 16 residues. This clonotype was seen ten or more times. Antigen: not known. The chain joins TRBV7-2 to TRBJ2-1; 7 bases align to TRBD2. The source is a human donor in good health (CMV status not recorded). Some clones in this sample may be carry-over from other donors' samples. Here the sequenced sample was cultured PBMCs, taken from culture after CMV antigen stimulation. The CDR3 DNA reads TGTGCCAGCAGCTTAGCGGGGAGGGTCTCCTACAATGAGCAGTTCTTC. It specifies CASSLAGRVSYNEQFF.